This TCR beta chain was sequenced in a study of cytomegalovirus exposure and HLA in healthy donors. Overall study findings and caveats: The dataset shows that most TCR sequences were rare, while some public TCRs occurred in many donors.

13 Jbeta primers and 60 Vbeta primers were used for the PCR. TCRdb's copy holds only in-frame clones and misses some; the assay was immunoSEQ multiplex PCR. The top ten hold about 2.3% of the sample, which has fewer than 200,000 clones, 80% to 85% seen once. A few counts support this clone. Its target is not known. The CDR3 runs 15 residues. The germline V gene encodes CDR1 SNHLY and CDR2 FYNNEI. V was shortened by 3 bases and J by 8 bases, with 16 bases between the two germline ends. The V and J genes are TRBV2 and TRBJ1-4; weak D call: TRBD1 (6 bases). Sequencing was carried out using PBMCs. The clonotype comes from a male donor in good health and CMV-seronegative. The chain's CDR3 is CASSEYRVTREKLFF. The CDR3, as DNA: TGTGCCAGCAGTGAGTACAGGGTCACGCGCGAAAAACTGTTTTTT.